This entry concerns a single TCR beta chain. Its antigen is still unknown. The germline gene is not matched at one end of the junction; a read error may be the cause. This sample was included in a study of CD8+CD57+ T cells in acquired aplastic anemia. Study-level points and caveats: Researchers reported that CD8+ Simpson's diversity was not significantly different in patients versus controls.

Individuals selected for sequencing had exhibited CD8+CD57+ cell expansion on flow cytometry. It was genomic DNA that served as the template for profiling TCR beta VDJ and CDR3. TCRdb redid the calling of the reads with MiXCR, one entry per CDR3 protein. The table shows a few hundred thousand distinct CDR3 sequences, with roughly 50% occurring only once. This clonotype was obtained from a human donor with aplastic anemia. Source material: sorted CD4+, CD8+, or CD8+CD57+ T cells (not recorded which) from PBMCs.

CDR3 sequence reads: CSAREGETRYF. The CDR3 region has the DNA TGCAGCGCTAGAGAGGGAGAGACCCGGTACTTC. The V gene is TRBV29-1, the J gene TRBJ2-5; TRBD2 is a possible D gene (5 bases). The CDR3 is made up of 11 amino acids. Germline CDR1 SQVTM, CDR2 ANQGSEA.